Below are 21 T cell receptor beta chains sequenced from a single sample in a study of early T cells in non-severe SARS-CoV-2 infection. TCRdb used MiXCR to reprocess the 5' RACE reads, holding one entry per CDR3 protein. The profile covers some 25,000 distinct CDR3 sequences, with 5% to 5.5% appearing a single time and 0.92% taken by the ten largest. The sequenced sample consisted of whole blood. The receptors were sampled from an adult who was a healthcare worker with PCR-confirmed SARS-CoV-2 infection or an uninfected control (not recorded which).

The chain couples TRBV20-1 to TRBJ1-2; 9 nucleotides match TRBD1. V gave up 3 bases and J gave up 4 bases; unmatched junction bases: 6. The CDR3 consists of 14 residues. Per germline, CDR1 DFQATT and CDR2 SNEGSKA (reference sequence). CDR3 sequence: CSASEQGARYGYTF. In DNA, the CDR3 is TGCAGTGCTAGTGAACAGGGGGCGCGCTATGGCTACACCTTC.

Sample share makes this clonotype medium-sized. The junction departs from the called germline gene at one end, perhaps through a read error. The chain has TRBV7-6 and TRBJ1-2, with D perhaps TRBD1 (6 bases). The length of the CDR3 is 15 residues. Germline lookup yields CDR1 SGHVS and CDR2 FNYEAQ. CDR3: CASSLATGSHIPFFF. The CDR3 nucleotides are TGTGCCAGCAGCTTAGCAACAGGGAGCCACATTCCCTTCTTCTTC.

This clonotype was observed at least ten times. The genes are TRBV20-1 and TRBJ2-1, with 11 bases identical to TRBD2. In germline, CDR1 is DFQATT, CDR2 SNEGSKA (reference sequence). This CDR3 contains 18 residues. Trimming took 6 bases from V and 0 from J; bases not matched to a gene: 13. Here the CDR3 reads CSALPTSGSSSSYNEQFF. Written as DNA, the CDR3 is TGCAGTGCCCTCCCCACTAGCGGGAGCTCTAGCTCCTACAATGAGCAGTTCTTC.

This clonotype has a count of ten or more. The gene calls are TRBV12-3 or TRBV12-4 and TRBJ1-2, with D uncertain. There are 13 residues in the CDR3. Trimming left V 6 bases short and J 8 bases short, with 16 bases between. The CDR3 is CASSSSGLKGYTF. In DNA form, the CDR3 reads TGTGCCAGCAGCTCCTCAGGTTTAAAGGGCTACACCTTC.

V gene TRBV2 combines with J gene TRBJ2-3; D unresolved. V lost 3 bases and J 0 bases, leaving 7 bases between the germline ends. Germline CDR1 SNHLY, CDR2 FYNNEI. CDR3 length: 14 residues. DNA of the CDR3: TGTGCCAGCAGTGACAGCAGCAGCACAGATACGCAGTATTTT. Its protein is CASSDSSSTDTQYF. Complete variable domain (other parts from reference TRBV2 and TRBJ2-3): EPEVTQTPSHQVTQMGQEVILRCVPISNHLYFYWYRQILGQKVEFLVSFYNNEISEKSEIFDDQFSVERPDGSNFTLKIRSTKLEDSAMYFCASSDSSSTDTQYFGPGTRLTVL.

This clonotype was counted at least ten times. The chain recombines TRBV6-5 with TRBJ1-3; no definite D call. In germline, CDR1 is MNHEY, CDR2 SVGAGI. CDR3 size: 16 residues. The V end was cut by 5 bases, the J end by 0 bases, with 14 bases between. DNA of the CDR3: TGTGCCAGCAGTAAGGGCGGAGGTCACTCTGGAAACACCATATATTTT. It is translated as CASSKGGGHSGNTIYF.

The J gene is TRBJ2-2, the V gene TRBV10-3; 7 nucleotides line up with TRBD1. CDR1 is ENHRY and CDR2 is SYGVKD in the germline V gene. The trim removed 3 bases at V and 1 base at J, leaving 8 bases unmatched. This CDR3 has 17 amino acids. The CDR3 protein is CAISDPPRQGNTGELFF. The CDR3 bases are TGTGCCATCAGTGACCCCCCGCGACAGGGGAACACCGGGGAGCTGTTTTTT.

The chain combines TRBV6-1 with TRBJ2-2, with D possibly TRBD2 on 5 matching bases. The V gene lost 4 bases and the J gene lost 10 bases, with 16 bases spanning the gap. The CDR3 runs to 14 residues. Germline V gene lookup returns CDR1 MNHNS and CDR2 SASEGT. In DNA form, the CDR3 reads TGTGCCAGCAGTGGAATGGAGGCCGGGGTGGAGCTGTTTTTT. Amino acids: CASSGMEAGVELFF.

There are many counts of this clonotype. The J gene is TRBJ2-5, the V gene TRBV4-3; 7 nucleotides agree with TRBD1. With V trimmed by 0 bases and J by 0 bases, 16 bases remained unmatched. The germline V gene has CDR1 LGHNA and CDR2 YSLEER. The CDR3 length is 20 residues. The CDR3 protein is CASSQDVGTGAENNQETQYF. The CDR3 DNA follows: TGCGCCAGCAGCCAAGATGTCGGCACAGGGGCCGAAAATAACCAAGAGACCCAGTACTTC.

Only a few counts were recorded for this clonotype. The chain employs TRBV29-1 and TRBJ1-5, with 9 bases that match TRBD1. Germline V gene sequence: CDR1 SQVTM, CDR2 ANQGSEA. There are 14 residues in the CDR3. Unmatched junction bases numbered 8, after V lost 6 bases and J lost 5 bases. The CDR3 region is CSVQLGQGDQPQHF. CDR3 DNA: TGCAGCGTCCAGTTGGGACAGGGAGATCAGCCCCAGCATTTT.

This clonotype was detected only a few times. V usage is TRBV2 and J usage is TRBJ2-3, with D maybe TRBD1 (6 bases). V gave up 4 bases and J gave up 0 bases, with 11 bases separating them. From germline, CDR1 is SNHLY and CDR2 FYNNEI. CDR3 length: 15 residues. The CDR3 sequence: CASSGTVSSTDTQYF. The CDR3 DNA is TGTGCCAGCAGTGGGACAGTATCTAGCACAGATACGCAGTATTTT.

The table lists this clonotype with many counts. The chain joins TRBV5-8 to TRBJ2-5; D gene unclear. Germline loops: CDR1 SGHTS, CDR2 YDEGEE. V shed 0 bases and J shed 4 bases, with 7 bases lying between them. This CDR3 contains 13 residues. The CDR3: CASSLGQRETQYF. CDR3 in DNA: TGTGCCAGCAGCTTGGGTCAGAGAGAGACCCAGTACTTC.

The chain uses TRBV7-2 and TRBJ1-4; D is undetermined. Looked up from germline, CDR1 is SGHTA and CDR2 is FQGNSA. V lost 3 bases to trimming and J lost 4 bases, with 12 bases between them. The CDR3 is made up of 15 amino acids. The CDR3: CASSFLPEVNEKLFF. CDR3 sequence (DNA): TGTGCCAGCAGCTTCCTTCCAGAGGTTAATGAAAAACTGTTTTTT.

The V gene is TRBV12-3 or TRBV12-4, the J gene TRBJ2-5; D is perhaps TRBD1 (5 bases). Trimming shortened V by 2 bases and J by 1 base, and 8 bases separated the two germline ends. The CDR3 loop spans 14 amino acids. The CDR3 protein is CASSLRRAQETQYF. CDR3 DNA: TGTGCCAGCAGTTTACGCAGGGCCCAAGAGACCCAGTACTTC.

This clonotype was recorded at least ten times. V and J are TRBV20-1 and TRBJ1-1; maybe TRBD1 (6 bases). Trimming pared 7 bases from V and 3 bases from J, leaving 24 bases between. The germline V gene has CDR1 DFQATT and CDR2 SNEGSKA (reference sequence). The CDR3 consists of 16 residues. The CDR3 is CSVKVPGATTDTEAFF. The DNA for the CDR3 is TGCAGTGTCAAAGTACCGGGGGCCACCACCGACACTGAAGCTTTCTTT.

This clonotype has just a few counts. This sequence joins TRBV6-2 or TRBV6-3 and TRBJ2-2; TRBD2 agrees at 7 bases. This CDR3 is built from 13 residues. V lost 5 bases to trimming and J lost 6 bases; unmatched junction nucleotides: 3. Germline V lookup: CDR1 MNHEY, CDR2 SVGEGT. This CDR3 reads CASSMAGAGELFF. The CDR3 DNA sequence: TGTGCCAGCAGTATGGCGGGAGCCGGGGAGCTGTTTTTT.

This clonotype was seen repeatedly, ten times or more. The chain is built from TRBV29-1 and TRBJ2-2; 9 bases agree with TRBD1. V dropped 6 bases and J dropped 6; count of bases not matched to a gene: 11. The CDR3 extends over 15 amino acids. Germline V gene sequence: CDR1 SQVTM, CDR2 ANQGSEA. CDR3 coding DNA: TGCAGCGTCGGATCGTCGACAGGGGGATCCGGGGAGCTGTTTTTT. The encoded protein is CSVGSSTGGSGELFF.

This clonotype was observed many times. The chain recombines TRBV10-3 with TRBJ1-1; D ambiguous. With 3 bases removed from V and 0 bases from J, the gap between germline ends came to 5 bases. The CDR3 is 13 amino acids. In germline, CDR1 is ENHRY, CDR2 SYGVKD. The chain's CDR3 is CAISDGVNTEAFF. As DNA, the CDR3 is TGTGCCATCAGTGACGGCGTGAACACTGAAGCTTTCTTT.

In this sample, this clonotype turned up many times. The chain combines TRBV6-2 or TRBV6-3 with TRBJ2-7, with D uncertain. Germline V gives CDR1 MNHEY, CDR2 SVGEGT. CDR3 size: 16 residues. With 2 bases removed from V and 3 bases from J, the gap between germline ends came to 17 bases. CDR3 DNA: TGTGCCAGCAGTTACGCGAGAGGTTCGTCTATCTACGAGCAGTACTTC. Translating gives CASSYARGSSIYEQYF.

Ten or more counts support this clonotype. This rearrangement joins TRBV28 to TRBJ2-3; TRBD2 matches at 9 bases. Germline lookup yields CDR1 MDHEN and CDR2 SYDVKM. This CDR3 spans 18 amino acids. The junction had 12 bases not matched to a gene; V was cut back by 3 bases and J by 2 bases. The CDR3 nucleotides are TGTGCCAGCAGTTTGCATAGCGGGAGTAAAACAAACACAGATACGCAGTATTTT. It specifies CASSLHSGSKTNTDTQYF.

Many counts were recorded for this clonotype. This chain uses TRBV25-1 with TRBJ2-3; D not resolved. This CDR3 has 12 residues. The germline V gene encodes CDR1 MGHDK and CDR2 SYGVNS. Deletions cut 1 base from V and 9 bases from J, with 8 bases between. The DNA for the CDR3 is TGTGCCAGCAGTGAATCCATGTTAACGCAGTATTTT. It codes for CASSESMLTQYF.